These 16 T cell receptor beta chains were sequenced from one sample in a study of blood T cells in healthy people across ages. Primers used in a second PCR of about 7 to 12 cycles were a sample-barcoded 5' primer and a J-beta primer mix. TCRdb reanalysed the 5' RACE reads using MiXCR and keeps one entry per CDR3 protein. Among roughly 1.4 million distinct CDR3 sequences listed, 59% were seen once. The specimen was blood. Receptor source: a man aged 18 to 29 in good health.

This clonotype was counted a few times. The chain has TRBV29-1 and TRBJ2-2; a possible D gene is TRBD1 (6 bases). Germline V CDR1 and CDR2: SQVTM, ANQGSEA. CDR3 length: 14 residues. V lost 1 base and J lost 3, with 9 bases in between. CDR3 region: CSVEVQGDTGELFF. CDR3 DNA sequence: TGCAGCGTTGAAGTACAGGGCGACACCGGGGAGCTGTTTTTT.

The chain uses TRBV20-1 and TRBJ2-7, with D possibly TRBD2 on 6 matching bases. The CDR3 is 13 residues long. The ends were cut back, 2 bases at V and 3 bases at J, with 11 bases in the middle. Germline V gives CDR1 DFQATT, CDR2 SNEGSKA (reference sequence). This CDR3 is CSARRGLFYEQYF. The CDR3 DNA sequence: TGCAGTGCTAGAAGGGGACTCTTCTACGAGCAGTACTTC.

This clonotype was seen only a few times. The rearrangement uses TRBV27 and TRBJ2-1; 15 positions agree with TRBD2. J was trimmed by 0 bases and V by 0 bases; bases with no gene match: 6. This CDR3 spans 20 amino acids. Per germline, CDR1 MNHEY and CDR2 SMNVEV (reference sequence). CDR3 residues: CASSLSGLAGGRSSYNEQFF. The CDR3 bases are TGTGCCAGCAGTTTATCGGGACTAGCGGGAGGTAGAAGCTCCTACAATGAGCAGTTCTTC.

The count of this clonotype is one. The chain is built from TRBV4-1 and TRBJ2-7, with D unresolved. The CDR3 consists of 15 residues. CDR1 and CDR2 from the germline V gene are MGHRA and YSYEKL. With 4 bases removed from V and 7 bases from J, the gap between germline ends came to 20 bases. CDR3 nucleotides: TGCGCCAGCAGCCTCTACCTGGCATCAGGCCGGGAGCAGTACTTC. Its protein is CASSLYLASGREQYF.

This sequence joins TRBV20-1 and TRBJ2-7; 7 bases are shared with TRBD1. The germline gives CDR1 DFQATT, CDR2 SNEGSKA (reference sequence). The CDR3 consists of 14 residues. V gave up 5 bases and J gave up 2 bases; unmatched junction bases: 9. The CDR3 DNA reads TGCAGTGCTGAAAGACAGGGCATTCCCTACGAGCAGTACTTC. Amino acid sequence: CSAERQGIPYEQYF.

The chain recombines TRBV12-3 or TRBV12-4 with TRBJ2-2, with D tentatively TRBD1 (6 bases). The CDR3 has 16 residues. V shed 4 bases and J shed 2 bases, with 14 bases lying between them. The DNA of the CDR3 is TGTGCCAGCAGTTCTCCCGGACAGTTAAACACCGGGGAGCTGTTTTTT. This gives the protein CASSSPGQLNTGELFF.

This chain joins TRBV29-1 and TRBJ2-4; perhaps TRBD1 as D (7 bases). Germline V lookup: CDR1 SQVTM, CDR2 ANQGSEA. The CDR3 runs 13 residues. V was shortened by 3 bases and J by 7 bases, with 13 bases between the two germline ends. In DNA form, the CDR3 reads TGCAGCGTTGACAGGGGGGTTCGGAACATTCAGTACTTC. It translates to CSVDRGVRNIQYF.

V and J are TRBV7-3 and TRBJ2-5; D perhaps matches TRBD2 (5 bases). CDR3 length: 13 residues. Looked up from germline, CDR1 is SGHTA and CDR2 is FQGTGA. Deletions cut 5 bases from V and 3 bases from J, with 10 bases between. DNA of the CDR3: TGTGCCAGCAGCGGCGGGCACGAAGAGACCCAGTACTTC. Protein: CASSGGHEETQYF.

This clonotype was counted a few times. The chain employs TRBV27 and TRBJ1-2; 8 nucleotides agree with TRBD1. CDR3 length: 16 amino acids. The J segment lost 8 bases and the V segment lost 6 bases, leaving 17 bases of the junction unmatched. Germline values: CDR1 MNHEY, CDR2 SMNVEV (reference sequence). CDR3 sequence: CASSPRQGMKRYGYTF. CDR3 in DNA: TGTGCCAGCAGCCCCCGACAGGGGATGAAGCGGTACGGCTACACCTTC.

This clonotype was seen a handful of times. V is TRBV2 and J is TRBJ1-2; D possibly corresponds to TRBD1 (6 bases). V gave up 3 bases and J gave up 7 bases, with 15 bases separating them. This CDR3 is built from 14 residues. Germline CDR1 SNHLY, CDR2 FYNNEI. The CDR3 here is CASSDINRVIGYTF. DNA for the CDR3: TGTGCCAGCAGTGACATTAACAGGGTTATTGGCTACACCTTC.

This clonotype was counted a few times. The gene calls are TRBV6-4 and TRBJ2-7, with 7 bases aligning to TRBD1. CDR3 length: 14 residues. Germline V gives CDR1 MRHNA, CDR2 SNTAGT. Germline trimming cut 7 bases from V and 5 bases from J; bases unmatched to any gene: 11. Written as DNA, the CDR3 is TGTGCCAGCAAGGGGGCCCCTATAACCCACGAGCAGTACTTC. Translated: CASKGAPITHEQYF.

The chain uses TRBV12-3 or TRBV12-4 and TRBJ2-3, with D perhaps matching TRBD2 (6 bases). V was clipped by 2 bases and J by 2 bases, with 14 bases between them. This CDR3 region has 16 residues. This CDR3 reads CASSLMGRGPTDTQYF. In nucleotides, the CDR3 is TGTGCCAGCAGTTTAATGGGGCGGGGCCCCACAGATACGCAGTATTTT.

The genes are TRBV15 and TRBJ1-1; unclear D gene. Germline CDR1 is LNHNV and CDR2 is YYDKDF (reference sequence). There are 12 residues in the CDR3. Trimming stripped 1 base from V and 4 bases from J, with 4 bases between. CDR3 in amino acids: CATSRVGTEAFF. CDR3 nucleotides: TGTGCCACCAGCAGAGTTGGCACTGAAGCTTTCTTT.

CDR3 amino acids: CSVSPPWEETQYF. DNA of the CDR3: TGCAGTGTATCCCCCCCCTGGGAAGAGACCCAGTACTTC. This chain connects TRBV20-1 to TRBJ2-5, with D unclear. The CDR3 is 13 amino acids. In germline, CDR1 is DFQATT, CDR2 SNEGSKA (reference sequence). The V end lost 7 bases, the J end lost 3 bases, and 15 bases lay between the germline ends.

The V gene is TRBV3-1, the J gene TRBJ2-1; 10 bases match TRBD2. V lost 4 bases, J lost 13 bases, and 13 bases stayed unmatched. Per the germline V gene, CDR1 is LGHDT and CDR2 is YNNKEL (reference sequence). The CDR3 loop spans 15 amino acids. The CDR3 sequence is CASSPRTSGYLGQFF. Written as DNA, the CDR3 is TGTGCCAGCAGCCCCCGGACTAGCGGCTACCTTGGCCAGTTCTTC.

About this clonotype: At one end, the junction sequence differs from germline, possibly due to a read error. The V and J genes are TRBV4-1 and TRBJ2-7, with D unclear. This CDR3 has 15 residues. Germline CDR1 is MGHRA and CDR2 is YSYEKL. The CDR3 DNA is TGTGCCAGCAGCCAAGAGGCGAGAAGCTCCTACGAGCAGTACTTC. This gives the protein CASSQEARSSYEQYF.